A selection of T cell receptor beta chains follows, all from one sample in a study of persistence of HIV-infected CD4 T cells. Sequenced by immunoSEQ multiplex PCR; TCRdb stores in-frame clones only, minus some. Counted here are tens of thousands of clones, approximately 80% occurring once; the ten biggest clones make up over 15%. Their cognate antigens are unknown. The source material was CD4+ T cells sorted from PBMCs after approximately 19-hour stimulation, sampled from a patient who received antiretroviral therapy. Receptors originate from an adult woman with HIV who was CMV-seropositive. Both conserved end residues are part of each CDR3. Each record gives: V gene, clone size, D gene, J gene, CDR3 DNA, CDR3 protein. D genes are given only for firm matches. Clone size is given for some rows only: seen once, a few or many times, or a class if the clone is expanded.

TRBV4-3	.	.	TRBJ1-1	TGCGCCAGCAGCCAAGCCCCGGCGGGGGGGAACACTGAAGCTTTCTTT	CASSQAPAGGNTEAFF
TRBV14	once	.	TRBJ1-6	TGTGCCAGCAGCGCTGAGCAGGACCGCAGTTCACCCCTCCACTTT	CASSAEQDRSSPLHF
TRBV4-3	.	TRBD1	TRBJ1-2	TGCGCCAGCAGCCAAGACATTGGGACAGCTGCTAACTATGGCTACACCTTC	CASSQDIGTAANYGYTF
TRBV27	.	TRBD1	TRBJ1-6	TGTGCCAGCAGTTTAGCTTACAGGGGGATCTCCTATAATTCACCCCTCCACTTT	CASSLAYRGISYNSPLHF
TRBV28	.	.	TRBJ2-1	TGTGCCAGCAGTTTCGGCTTAGGGCGGGTCTCCTACAATGAGCAGTTCTTC	CASSFGLGRVSYNEQFF
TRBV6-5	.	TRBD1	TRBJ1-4	TGTGCCAGTAAGACAGGGTCCTTCACTAATGAAAAACTGTTTTTT	CASKTGSFTNEKLFF
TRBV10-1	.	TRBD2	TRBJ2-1	TGCGCCAGCAGTTCTGAACTAGCGGTCGGGAATGAGCAGTTCTTC	CASSSELAVGNEQFF
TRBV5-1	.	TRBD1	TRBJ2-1	TGCGCCAGCCGATGGGGACAGGGGACCGATGAGCAGTTCTTC	CASRWGQGTDEQFF
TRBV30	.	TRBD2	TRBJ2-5	TGTGCCTGGAGTGCTGGGACTAGCGGGGGGGTCACAGGCCAGTACTTC	CAWSAGTSGGVTGQYF
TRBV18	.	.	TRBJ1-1	TGTGCCAGCTCACCATACAAGAACACTGAAGCTTTCTTT	CASSPYKNTEAFF
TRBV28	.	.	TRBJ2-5	TGTGCCAGCAGTCCCCAGGGGTCATTCTCCCGGGAGACCCAGTACTTC	CASSPQGSFSRETQYF